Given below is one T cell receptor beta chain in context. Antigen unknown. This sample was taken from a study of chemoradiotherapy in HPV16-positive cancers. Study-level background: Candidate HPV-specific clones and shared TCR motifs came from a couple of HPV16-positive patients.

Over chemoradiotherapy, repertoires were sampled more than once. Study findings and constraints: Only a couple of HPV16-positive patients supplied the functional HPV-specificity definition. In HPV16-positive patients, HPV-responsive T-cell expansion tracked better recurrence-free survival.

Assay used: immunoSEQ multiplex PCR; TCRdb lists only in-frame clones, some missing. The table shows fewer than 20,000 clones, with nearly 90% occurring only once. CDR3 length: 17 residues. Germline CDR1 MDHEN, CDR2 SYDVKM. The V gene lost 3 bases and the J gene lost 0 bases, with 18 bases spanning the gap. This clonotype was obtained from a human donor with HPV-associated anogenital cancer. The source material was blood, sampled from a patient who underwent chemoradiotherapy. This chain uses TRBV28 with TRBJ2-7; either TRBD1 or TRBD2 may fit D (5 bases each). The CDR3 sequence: CASSFEGPLSASYEQYF. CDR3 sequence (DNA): TGTGCCAGCAGTTTTGAGGGGCCCCTTTCTGCCTCCTACGAGCAGTACTTC. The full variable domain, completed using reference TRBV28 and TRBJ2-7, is DVKVTQSSRYLVKRTGEKVFLECVQDMDHENMFWYRQDPGLGLRLIYFSYDVKMKEKGDIPEGYSVSREKKERFSLILESASTNQTSMYLCASSFEGPLSASYEQYFGPGTRLTVT.